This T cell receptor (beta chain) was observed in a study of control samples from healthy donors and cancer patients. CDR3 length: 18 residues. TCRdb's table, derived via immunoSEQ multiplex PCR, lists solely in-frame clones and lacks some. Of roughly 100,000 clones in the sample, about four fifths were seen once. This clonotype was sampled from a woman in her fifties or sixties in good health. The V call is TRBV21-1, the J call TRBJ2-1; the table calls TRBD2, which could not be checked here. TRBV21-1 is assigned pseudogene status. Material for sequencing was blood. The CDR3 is CASSKNHHSDSPYNEQFF. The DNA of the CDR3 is TGTGCCAGCAGCAAAAACCACCATTCCGACTCGCCGTACAATGAGCAGTTCTTC.